These 24 T cell receptor beta chains were sequenced from one sample in a study of neoadjuvant anti-PD-1 for oral cavity cancer. Libraries were prepared by immunoSEQ multiplex PCR; TCRdb keeps only in-frame clonotypes and omits some of them. The sample lists 11,000 to 15,000 clones; around three quarters were seen once. The sample in question was PBMCs, obtained before nivolumab (anti-PD-1) treatment. These receptors all stem from a person aged 40 to 85 with oral cavity squamous cell carcinoma.

In this sample, this clone turned up a few times. This chain links TRBV2 with TRBJ2-7; 8 nucleotides align to TRBD1. V gave up 6 bases and J gave up 1 base; unmatched junction bases: 8. Germline CDR1 reads SNHLY; CDR2 reads FYNNEI. CDR3 size: 15 residues. DNA of the CDR3: TGTGCCAGCAGGACGCAGGGGGCGAGGTCCTACGAGCAGTACTTC. Protein product: CASRTQGARSYEQYF.

The J gene is TRBJ1-4, the V gene TRBV6-5; no reliable D call. Germline CDR1 reads MNHEY; CDR2 reads SVGAGI. CDR3 length: 14 residues. Trimming left V 2 bases short and J 4 bases short, with 8 bases between. In DNA, the CDR3 is TGTGCCAGCAGTTACGAGGTCGGTAATGAAAAACTGTTTTTT. Protein product: CASSYEVGNEKLFF.

The chain joins TRBV27 to TRBJ1-2, with TRBD1 matching 7 bases. This CDR3 has 16 residues. Germline V gene sequence: CDR1 MNHEY, CDR2 SMNVEV (reference sequence). The ends lost 5 bases at V and 8 bases at J; junction bases unmatched: 17. The DNA for the CDR3 is TGTGCCAGCAGTCCACACCCCGGACAGGAGCTGAGCGGCTACACCTTC. Translated: CASSPHPGQELSGYTF.

The gene calls are TRBV9 and TRBJ2-1; maybe TRBD2 (6 bases). Germline V gene sequence: CDR1 SGDLS, CDR2 YYNGEE. This CDR3 spans 16 amino acids. The ends were cut back, 0 bases at V and 8 bases at J, with 18 bases in the middle. In DNA, the CDR3 is TGTGCCAGCAGCGTAGCGGGACTCTCCATGGGAGATGAGCAGTTCTTC. Its protein product is CASSVAGLSMGDEQFF.

The chain links TRBV5-1 to TRBJ2-4, with 10 nucleotides matching TRBD1. V dropped 1 base and J dropped 7; count of bases not matched to a gene: 11. Germline CDR1 and CDR2: SGHRS and YFSETQ. The CDR3 is 17 residues long. The CDR3 nucleotides are TGCGCCAGCAGCTTGCGTCCGACAGGGGGCGCTGGGAACATTCAGTACTTC. Protein product: CASSLRPTGGAGNIQYF.

The V gene is TRBV19, the J gene TRBJ1-2, with a tentative D call TRBD1 (5 bases). CDR3 length: 12 amino acids. The V end lost 7 bases, the J end lost 8 bases, and 14 bases lay between the germline ends. Per the germline V gene, CDR1 is LNHDA and CDR2 is SQIVND (reference sequence). DNA of the CDR3: TGTGCCAGTATAGGCGGGGGAGGAGGCTACACCTTC. This translates into CASIGGGGGYTF.

V usage is TRBV11-2 and J usage is TRBJ1-3, with 7 bases that match TRBD1. CDR1 and CDR2 (germline): SGHAT, FQNNGV. CDR3 length: 15 amino acids. J was trimmed by 3 bases and V by 5 bases; bases with no gene match: 7. For the CDR3, the DNA is TGTGCCAGCAGCCCACAGGGGAAGGTTGGAAACACCATATATTTT. Translated: CASSPQGKVGNTIYF.

This clone was counted once. This chain uses TRBV2 with TRBJ2-3, with D tentatively TRBD1 (7 bases). The CDR3 is 14 residues long. Germline V gives CDR1 SNHLY, CDR2 FYNNEI. V was trimmed by 4 bases and J by 3 bases, leaving 11 bases between them. The CDR3 here is CASSVQGRTDTQYF. For the CDR3, the DNA is TGTGCCAGCAGTGTACAGGGGAGGACAGATACGCAGTATTTT.

V and J are TRBV5-6 and TRBJ2-6; unclear D gene. The CDR3 covers 15 residues. Germline V gene sequence: CDR1 SGHDT, CDR2 YYEEEE. The V and J ends lost 6 bases and 2 bases respectively, with 12 bases between them. The CDR3 is CASTLNGPGANVLTF. The CDR3 coding sequence is TGTGCCAGCACCTTAAACGGGCCTGGGGCCAACGTCCTGACTTTC.

The chain joins TRBV13 to TRBJ2-1; 10 bases are shared with TRBD2. The germline V gene encodes CDR1 PRHDT and CDR2 FYEKMQ (reference sequence). This CDR3 spans 16 amino acids. V was pared by 2 bases and J by 6 bases, with 7 bases of the junction left unmatched. The CDR3 DNA reads as TGTGCCAGCAGCTTAAGAGGAGCGGGGGGGCGCAATGAGCAGTTCTTC. Translation: CASSLRGAGGRNEQFF. Supplemented by reference TRBV13 and TRBJ2-1, the full variable domain reads AAGVIQSPRHLIKEKRETATLKCYPIPRHDTVYWYQQGPGQDPQFLISFYEKMQSDKGSIPDRFSAQQFSDYHSELNMSSLELGDSALYFCASSLRGAGGRNEQFFGPGTRLTVL.

The chain has TRBV28 and TRBJ1-6, with 7 bases lining up with TRBD1. V trimming: 5 bases; J trimming: 11 bases; junction bases outside the gene matches: 9. Germline V gene lookup returns CDR1 MDHEN and CDR2 SYDVKM. This CDR3 has 14 amino acids. The CDR3 loop reads CASSLVGTAAPLHF. CDR3 sequence (DNA): TGTGCCAGCAGTCTAGTCGGGACAGCGGCACCCCTCCACTTT.

This chain uses TRBV5-1 with TRBJ2-1; 7 nucleotides line up with TRBD1. The CDR3 runs 16 residues. The J segment lost 4 bases and the V segment lost 3 bases, leaving 10 bases of the junction unmatched. CDR1 and CDR2 from the germline V gene are SGHRS and YFSETQ. The chain's CDR3 is CASSYGQGVLYNEQFF. CDR3 nucleotide sequence: TGCGCCAGCAGCTACGGCCAGGGGGTCCTATACAATGAGCAGTTCTTC.

The chain carries TRBV29-1 and TRBJ2-5, with D perhaps matching TRBD1 (5 bases). The CDR3 extends over 11 amino acids. The germline gives CDR1 SQVTM, CDR2 ANQGSEA. V lost 6 bases and J lost 5, with 10 bases in between. CDR3 in amino acids: CSVREFETQYF. The CDR3 region has the DNA TGCAGCGTCAGGGAATTCGAGACCCAGTACTTC. The whole variable domain, remainder taken from reference TRBV29-1 and TRBJ2-5, is SAVISQKPSRDICQRGTSLTIQCQVDSQVTMMFWYRQQPGQSLTLIATANQGSEATYESGFVIDKFPISRPNLTFSTLTVSNMSPEDSSIYLCSVREFETQYFGPGTRLLVL.

This clone was found once. The V and J genes are TRBV7-7 and TRBJ2-1; no clear D. The CDR3 loop spans 16 amino acids. Germline V gene data show CDR1 as SSHAT and CDR2 as FNYEAQ (reference sequence). Between the trimmed V and J ends, which lost 0 bases and 2 bases, there was a span of 11 bases. CDR3 in amino acids: CASSLALGSPYNEQFF. CDR3 nucleotide sequence: TGTGCCAGCAGCTTAGCTCTAGGATCGCCCTACAATGAGCAGTTCTTC.

The rearrangement joins TRBV7-6 to TRBJ1-5; no clear D. This CDR3 contains 15 residues. V lost 5 bases to trimming and J lost 0 bases, with 11 bases between them. Germline CDR1 and CDR2: SGHVS and FNYEAQ. Here the CDR3 DNA reads TGTGCCAGCAGCCCTTACATCAATAGCAATCAGCCCCAGCATTTT. Translated: CASSPYINSNQPQHF.

This CDR3 is CASSLGGGRPDTGELFF. CDR3 DNA sequence: TGTGCCAGCAGCTTAGGGGGGGGGCGACCCGACACCGGGGAGCTGTTTTTT. The chain links TRBV11-3 to TRBJ2-2; perhaps TRBD2 as D (7 bases). The CDR3 sequence is 17 residues long. V was pared by 1 base and J by 3 bases, with 15 bases between. Germline V lookup: CDR1 SGHNT, CDR2 YENEEA.

Sample share makes this clone medium-sized. The V and J genes are TRBV7-9 and TRBJ2-2; D gene uncertain. Germline V lookup: CDR1 SEHNR, CDR2 FQNEAQ (reference sequence). CDR3 length: 13 residues. V shed 5 bases and J shed 5 bases, with 9 bases lying between them. The CDR3: CASSPPGTGELFF. The CDR3 DNA is TGTGCCAGCAGCCCGCCGGGTACCGGGGAGCTGTTTTTT. The whole variable domain, remainder taken from reference TRBV7-9 and TRBJ2-2, is DTGVSQNPRHKITKRGQNVTFRCDPISEHNRLYWYRQTLGQGPEFLTYFQNEAQLEKSRLLSDRFSAERPKGSFSTLEIQRTEQGDSAMYLCASSPPGTGELFFGEGSRLTVL.

V gene TRBV6-1 combines with J gene TRBJ2-3; no reliable D call. V gave up 6 bases and J gave up 0 bases, with 13 bases separating them. This CDR3 region has 15 residues. Germline V gene lookup returns CDR1 MNHNS and CDR2 SASEGT. The CDR3 nucleotides read TGTGCCAGCAGAGAACTCCCGACAAGCACAGATACGCAGTATTTT. This encodes CASRELPTSTDTQYF.

This clone has only a few counts. The chain couples TRBV5-5 to TRBJ1-2; TRBD1 is a possible D gene (6 bases). With 4 bases removed from V and 4 bases from J, the gap between germline ends came to 17 bases. CDR1 and CDR2 from the germline V gene are SGHKS and YYEKEE (reference sequence). The CDR3 spans 15 residues. DNA for the CDR3: TGTGCCAGCAGCCCCGGGGATGGGGGCTTCTATGGCTACACCTTC. It yields the protein CASSPGDGGFYGYTF.

This clone was counted only a few times. The chain recombines TRBV2 with TRBJ1-2, with D unresolved. CDR3 size: 11 residues. Germline CDR1 and CDR2: SNHLY and FYNNEI. V was trimmed by 8 bases and J by 8 bases, leaving 12 bases between them. The CDR3 is CASEEVGGYTF. The CDR3 nucleotides read TGTGCCAGCGAGGAGGTGGGAGGCTACACCTTC.

This sequence joins TRBV4-1 and TRBJ1-6; D gene unclear. The V gene's germline CDR1 is MGHRA and CDR2 YSYEKL. V lost 5 bases and J 10 bases, leaving 15 bases between the germline ends. The CDR3 has 14 residues. The CDR3 region is CASSYFQSLSPLHF. CDR3 bases: TGCGCCAGCAGCTATTTTCAATCCCTGTCACCCCTCCACTTT.

The chain carries TRBV10-3 and TRBJ1-6; D call uncertain. Looked up from germline, CDR1 is ENHRY and CDR2 is SYGVKD. V lost 0 bases to trimming and J lost 3 bases, with 15 bases between them. There are 18 residues in the CDR3. The CDR3 DNA follows: TGTGCCATCAGTGAGTCTAAGTTCGAGGGCGGCTATAATTCACCCCTCCACTTT. Amino acid sequence: CAISESKFEGGYNSPLHF.

This clone showed up just a few times. The V gene is TRBV9, the J gene TRBJ2-5; 10 bases match TRBD1. CDR1 SGDLS and CDR2 YYNGEE come from the germline V gene. This CDR3 has 15 residues. J was trimmed by 4 bases and V by 4 bases; bases with no gene match: 7. This CDR3 reads CASSLSWTGGETQYF. CDR3 in DNA: TGTGCCAGCAGCCTTTCCTGGACAGGGGGAGAGACCCAGTACTTC.

In its sample, this clone was seen once. The rearrangement joins TRBV7-9 to TRBJ2-1, with 8 bases matching TRBD2. Germline-derived CDR1 and CDR2 are SEHNR and FQNEAQ (reference sequence). This CDR3 is built from 12 residues. V lost 1 base to trimming and J lost 10 bases; unmatched junction nucleotides: 0. CDR3 loop: CASSLGGREQFF. The CDR3 region has the DNA TGTGCCAGCAGCTTAGGCGGGAGGGAGCAGTTCTTC. The full variable domain, completed using reference TRBV7-9 and TRBJ2-1, is DTGVSQNPRHKITKRGQNVTFRCDPISEHNRLYWYRQTLGQGPEFLTYFQNEAQLEKSRLLSDRFSAERPKGSFSTLEIQRTEQGDSAMYLCASSLGGREQFFGPGTRLTVL.